Listed below are T cell receptor beta chains from one sample, sequenced in a study of T-cell reconstitution after alpha-beta-depleted transplantation in children. One entry per CDR3 protein results from TCRdb running MiXCR on the PCR reads. The sample records 450,000 to 700,000 distinct CDR3 sequences, over 25% being singletons. This specimen was PBMCs, taken before TCRalphabeta/CD19-depleted stem cell transplant. All receptors come from a boy in the first two years of life with Wiskott-Aldrich syndrome, due to receive a stem cell transplant. The CDR3 runs from the conserved cysteine through the conserved F or W. The D gene is left open where the match is weak. Some rows have no size entry. The others give once, few or many, or a class for an expanded clone.

few | TRBJ2-3 | TRBV5-1 | NA | TGCGCCAGCAGCTTTCAGCGGATATCAGATACGCAGTATTTT | CASSFQRISDTQYF
NA | TRBJ1-1 | TRBV10-3 | TRBD1 | TGTGCCATCAGGGCGGGACAGGGGGCCGCTGAAGCTTTCTTT | CAIRAGQGAAEAFF
few | TRBJ2-1 | TRBV5-1 | NA | TGCGCCAGCAGCTGGGGTACTAGGCACAACTACAATGAGCAGTTCTTC | CASSWGTRHNYNEQFF
NA | TRBJ1-5 | TRBV6-1 | NA | TGTGCCAGCAGTGGGGGGGTGGGTCAGCCCCAGCATTTT | CASSGGVGQPQHF
NA | TRBJ2-5 | TRBV28 | TRBD1 | TGTGCCAGCAGTGGGGACAGGTTTGAGACCCAGTACTTC | CASSGDRFETQYF
NA | TRBJ1-6 | TRBV12-3/TRBV12-4 | NA | TGTGCCAGCAGTGAGAATAATTCACCCCTCCACTTT | CASSENNSPLHF
NA | TRBJ1-2 | TRBV29-1 | NA | TGCAGCGTTGCACAGGCTAACTATGGCTACACCTTC | CSVAQANYGYTF
few | TRBJ2-7 | TRBV10-3 | NA | TGTGCCATCAGTGAGTCTAACAGGGAGAGAAACGAGCAGTACTTC | CAISESNRERNEQYF
NA | TRBJ1-1 | TRBV12-3/TRBV12-4 | TRBD1 | TGTGCCAGCAGTTTAGCGAGGACATTGCCGGGACAGCTAAACACTGAAGCTTTCTTT | CASSLARTLPGQLNTEAFF
NA | TRBJ2-7 | TRBV10-3 | TRBD1 | TGTGCCGTAGCACAGGGGAGCTCCTACGAGCAGTACTTC | CAVAQGSSYEQYF
NA | TRBJ2-2 | TRBV6-1 | NA | TGTGCCAGCAGTGAAGTACGGACGGCCGGGGAGCTGTTTTTT | CASSEVRTAGELFF
NA | TRBJ2-7 | TRBV20-1 | NA | TGCAGTGCTAGAACGGGAGCCAACTACGAGCAGTACTTC | CSARTGANYEQYF
NA | TRBJ2-3 | TRBV5-4 | TRBD1 | TGTGCCAGCAGCGTGGGACAGGCTCGCACAGATACGCAGTATTTT | CASSVGQARTDTQYF
NA | TRBJ2-3 | TRBV20-1 | NA | TGCAGTGCAATGACTACCGGCACAGATACGCAGTATTTT | CSAMTTGTDTQYF
once | TRBJ1-5 | TRBV24-1 | NA | TGTGCCACAGGCGGGACACCGGATCAGCCCCAGCATTTT | CATGGTPDQPQHF
NA | TRBJ2-7 | TRBV4-1 | NA | TGCGCCAGCAGCCTTAGCGGCATTACCTACGAGCAGTACTTC | CASSLSGITYEQYF
few | TRBJ2-7 | TRBV5-1 | NA | TGCGCCAGCAGCTTGGCCAGTATTAACACCGCCTACGAGCAGTACTTC | CASSLASINTAYEQYF
NA | TRBJ2-7 | TRBV7-9 | TRBD1 | TGTGCCAGCAGCATCGGGACAGGGTCTTCCGAGCAGTACTTC | CASSIGTGSSEQYF
NA | TRBJ2-5 | TRBV5-1 | NA | TGCGCCAGCAGCTTCAACCTGGGACGGGAGACCCAGTACTTC | CASSFNLGRETQYF
NA | TRBJ2-1 | TRBV27 | NA | TGTGCCAGCAGTCAAATAGCGGTACACAATGAGCAGTTCTTC | CASSQIAVHNEQFF
many | TRBJ2-2 | TRBV11-2 | TRBD2 | TGTGCCAGCAGCTTCCGACAGGGACTAGCGGGAATGCTTACCGGGGAGCTGTTTTTT | CASSFRQGLAGMLTGELFF
few | TRBJ2-3 | TRBV5-1 | TRBD1 | TGCGCCAGCAGCTTGGGGACAGGGCACCCAGATACGCAGTATTTT | CASSLGTGHPDTQYF
NA | TRBJ2-6 | TRBV28 | TRBD1 | TGTGCCAGCAGGCCTACAGGGGACGGGGCCAACGTCCTGACTTTC | CASRPTGDGANVLTF
NA | TRBJ2-3 | TRBV10-3 | TRBD2 | TGTGCCATCAGGGGAGGGCCTGAAGATACGCAGTATTTT | CAIRGGPEDTQYF
NA | TRBJ2-1 | TRBV27 | NA | TGTGCCAGCAGATATATGGACAGCCCCTACAATGAGCAGTTCTTC | CASRYMDSPYNEQFF
few | TRBJ2-1 | TRBV12-3/TRBV12-4 | NA | TGTGCCAGCAGTTTACGGGGGTCCGGCAATGAGCAGTTCTTC | CASSLRGSGNEQFF
NA | TRBJ2-3 | TRBV5-1 | NA | TGCGCCAGCAGCTTGTGGAGCGGTTCCGGGGATACGCAGTATTTT | CASSLWSGSGDTQYF
NA | TRBJ2-5 | TRBV7-9 | NA | TGTGCCAGCAGCTTTTCCCAGTACGAGGAGACCCAGTACTTC | CASSFSQYEETQYF
NA | TRBJ1-1 | TRBV4-1 | TRBD1 | TGCGCCAGCAGCCAAGAGAGGACAGGCGTAGCTTTCTTT | CASSQERTGVAFF
NA | TRBJ2-1 | TRBV20-1 | TRBD2 | TGCAGTGCTAGCAGGACTAGCGGGAGTTATGAGCAGTTCTTC | CSASRTSGSYEQFF
NA | TRBJ2-7 | TRBV5-1 | TRBD2 | TGCGCCAGCAGCCAAGCCCGGACTAGCGGGTTTTACGAGCAGTACTTC | CASSQARTSGFYEQYF
NA | TRBJ1-2 | TRBV7-9 | NA | TGTGCCAGCAGCCCAGTGACAGGTCCTCACTATGGCTACACCTTC | CASSPVTGPHYGYTF
NA | TRBJ2-5 | TRBV27 | TRBD2 | TGTGCCAGCAGCAAAGACCTAGCGGGAGGTCGAGAGACCCAGTACTTC | CASSKDLAGGRETQYF
few | TRBJ2-5 | TRBV28 | TRBD2 | TGTGCCAGCAGTCACCTGGGACTAGCGGGACCCCAGTACTTC | CASSHLGLAGPQYF
few | TRBJ1-6 | TRBV4-2 | TRBD1 | TGTGCCAGCAGCCAAGCAGACAGGGATAATTCACCCCTCCACTTT | CASSQADRDNSPLHF
NA | TRBJ1-1 | TRBV10-3 | TRBD1 | TGTGCCACCAACCCCAACACTGGACAGGCCGGGGACACTGAAGCTTTCTTT | CATNPNTGQAGDTEAFF
few | TRBJ2-7 | TRBV29-1 | NA | TGCAGCGTTTGGGAGAGTACCTACGAGCAGTACTTC | CSVWESTYEQYF
NA | TRBJ2-1 | TRBV2 | TRBD2 | TGTGCCAGCGTACTAGCGAGTGACAGAAATGAGCAGTTCTTC | CASVLASDRNEQFF
once | TRBJ2-1 | TRBV11-2 | TRBD2 | TGTGCCAGCAGCTTAGAGGCCCCGGGACTAGCGGGAGTAGAGCAGTTCTTC | CASSLEAPGLAGVEQFF
few | TRBJ2-2 | TRBV11-1 | NA | TGTGCCAGCAGCTTCGGACAGCCGAACACCGGGGAGCTGTTTTTT | CASSFGQPNTGELFF
NA | TRBJ1-2 | TRBV7-2 | NA | TGTGCCAGCAGCTTAGCAGGGCAGCGCTCGGTGGCTTATGGCTACACCTTC | CASSLAGQRSVAYGYTF
NA | TRBJ2-1 | TRBV20-1 | NA | TGCAGTGCTAGAGGAGGCGTATTCTCCTACAATGAGCAGTTCTTC | CSARGGVFSYNEQFF
few | TRBJ2-7 | TRBV29-1 | TRBD2 | TGCAGCGTGGGCGGGAGGGTCAGAAACGAGCAGTACTTC | CSVGGRVRNEQYF
few | TRBJ2-3 | TRBV5-6 | TRBD1 | TGTGCCAGCAGCTCCGGATCGACAGGGACGATAGTCACAGATACGCAGTATTTT | CASSSGSTGTIVTDTQYF
NA | TRBJ2-7 | TRBV7-2 | NA | TGTGCCAGCAGCCCCCGGGTTCCCTACGAGCAGTACTTC | CASSPRVPYEQYF
many | TRBJ2-1 | TRBV5-1 | TRBD2 | TGCGCCAGCAGCCGGACTAGCGGTTACAATGAGCAGTTCTTC | CASSRTSGYNEQFF
NA | TRBJ2-6 | TRBV9 | TRBD2 | TGTGCCAGCAGCGTTAGCGGGAGAACTGGGGCCAACGTCCTGACTTTC | CASSVSGRTGANVLTF
NA | TRBJ2-1 | TRBV9 | NA | TGTGCCAGCAGCGTAGTCGGGACGGCCTTTGATGAGCAGTTCTTC | CASSVVGTAFDEQFF
NA | TRBJ2-3 | TRBV20-1 | TRBD2 | TGCAGTGCAATAACCCCACCGGGACGGGAGGGCACAGATACGCAGTATTTT | CSAITPPGREGTDTQYF
NA | TRBJ2-2 | TRBV6-2/TRBV6-3 | NA | TGTGCCAGCAGTTACTCTCGGTTAACGAACACCGGGGAGCTGTTTTTT | CASSYSRLTNTGELFF
NA | TRBJ1-1 | TRBV5-1 | NA | TGCGCCAGCAGCCGCGGCGACGTCGTGAACACTGAAGCTTTCTTT | CASSRGDVVNTEAFF
few | TRBJ1-6 | TRBV2 | TRBD1 | TGTGCCAGCAGTGAAATGGACAGGTCCAATTCACCCCTCCACTTT | CASSEMDRSNSPLHF
NA | TRBJ2-7 | TRBV20-1 | TRBD2 | TGCAGTGCGTTACTAGCGGGAGCCTCCTACGAGCAGTACTTC | CSALLAGASYEQYF
NA | TRBJ2-3 | TRBV7-3 | TRBD1 | TGTGCCAGCAGCCCTACAGCAGGGGGATGGGATACGCAGTATTTT | CASSPTAGGWDTQYF
NA | TRBJ1-2 | TRBV5-5 | NA | TGTGCCAGCAGCCCCATCGGACACGGCTACACCTTC | CASSPIGHGYTF
NA | TRBJ1-3 | TRBV20-1 | NA | TGCAGTGCTAGAGATCCAGGGACCTTCTCTGGAAACACCATATATTTT | CSARDPGTFSGNTIYF
NA | TRBJ2-1 | TRBV5-6 | TRBD2 | TGTGCCAGCAAAACTAGCGGGACCTACAATGAGCAGTTCTTC | CASKTSGTYNEQFF